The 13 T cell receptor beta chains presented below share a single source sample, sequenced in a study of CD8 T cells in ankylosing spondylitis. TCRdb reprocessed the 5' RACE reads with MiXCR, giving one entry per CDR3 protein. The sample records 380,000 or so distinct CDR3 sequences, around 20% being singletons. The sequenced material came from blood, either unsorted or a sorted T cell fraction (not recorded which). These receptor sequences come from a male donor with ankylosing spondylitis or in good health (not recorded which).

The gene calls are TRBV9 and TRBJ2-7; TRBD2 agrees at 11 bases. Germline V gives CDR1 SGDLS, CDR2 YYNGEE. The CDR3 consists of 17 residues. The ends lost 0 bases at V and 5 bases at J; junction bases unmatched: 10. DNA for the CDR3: TGTGCCAGCAGCGTAGAGGGTAGCGGGGGGGCAGTCGACGAGCAGTACTTC. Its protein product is CASSVEGSGGAVDEQYF.

This CDR3 reads CASSSGQGNTGELFF. The CDR3 DNA is TGCGCCAGCAGCTCCGGACAGGGGAACACCGGGGAGCTGTTTTTT. The chain carries TRBV5-1 and TRBJ2-2; 8 bases are a match to TRBD1. The CDR3 is 15 amino acids. V trimming: 3 bases; J trimming: 1 base; junction bases outside the gene matches: 2. Germline V gene lookup returns CDR1 SGHRS and CDR2 YFSETQ.

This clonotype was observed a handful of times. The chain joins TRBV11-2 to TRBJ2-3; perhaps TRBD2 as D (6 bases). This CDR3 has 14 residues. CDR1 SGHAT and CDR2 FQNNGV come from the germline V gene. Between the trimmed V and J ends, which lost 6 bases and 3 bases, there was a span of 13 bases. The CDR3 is CASSPFGGTDTQYF. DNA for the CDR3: TGTGCCAGCAGTCCGTTCGGGGGTACAGATACGCAGTATTTT.

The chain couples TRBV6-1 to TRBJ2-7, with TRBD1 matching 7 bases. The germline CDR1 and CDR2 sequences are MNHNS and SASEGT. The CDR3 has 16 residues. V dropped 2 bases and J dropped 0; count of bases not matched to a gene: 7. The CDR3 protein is CASSEPVGDSSYEQYF. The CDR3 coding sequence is TGTGCCAGCAGTGAACCGGTCGGGGACAGCTCCTACGAGCAGTACTTC.

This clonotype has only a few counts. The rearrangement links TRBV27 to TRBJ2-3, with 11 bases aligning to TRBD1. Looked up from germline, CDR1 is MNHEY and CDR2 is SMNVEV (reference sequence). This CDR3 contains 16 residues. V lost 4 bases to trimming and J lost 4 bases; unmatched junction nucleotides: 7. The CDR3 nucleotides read TGTGCCAGCAGTTCTCTGGGACAGGGGGACCCAGATACGCAGTATTTT. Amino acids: CASSSLGQGDPDTQYF.

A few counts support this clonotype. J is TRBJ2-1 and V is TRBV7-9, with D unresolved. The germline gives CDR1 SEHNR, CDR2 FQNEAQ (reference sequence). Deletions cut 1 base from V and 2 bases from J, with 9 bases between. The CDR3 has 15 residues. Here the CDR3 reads CASSLVGHPYNEQFF. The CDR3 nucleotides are TGTGCCAGCAGCTTAGTTGGTCACCCCTACAATGAGCAGTTCTTC.

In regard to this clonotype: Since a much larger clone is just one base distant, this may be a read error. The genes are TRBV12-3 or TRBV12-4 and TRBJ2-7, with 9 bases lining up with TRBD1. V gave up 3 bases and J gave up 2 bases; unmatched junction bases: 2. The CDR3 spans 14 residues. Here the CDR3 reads CASSLTGGTYEQYF. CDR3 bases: TGTGCCAGCAGTTTGACAGGGGGGACCTACGAGCAGTACTTC.

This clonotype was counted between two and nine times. The CDR3 DNA reads TGTGCCAGCAGCTTGTGGGAAATCCAGGGCTACACCTTC. Its protein is CASSLWEIQGYTF. V gene TRBV5-6 combines with J gene TRBJ1-2, with D uncertain. CDR3 length equals 13 residues. The germline V gene has CDR1 SGHDT and CDR2 YYEEEE. Trimming took 1 base from V and 8 from J, leaving 12 bases between them.

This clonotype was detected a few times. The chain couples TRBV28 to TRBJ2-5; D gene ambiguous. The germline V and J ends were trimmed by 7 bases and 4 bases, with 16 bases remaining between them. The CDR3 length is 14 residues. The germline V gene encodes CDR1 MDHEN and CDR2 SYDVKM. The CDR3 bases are TGTGCCAGCACCTTCTCAAATCCAGCAGAGACCCAGTACTTC. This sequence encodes CASTFSNPAETQYF.

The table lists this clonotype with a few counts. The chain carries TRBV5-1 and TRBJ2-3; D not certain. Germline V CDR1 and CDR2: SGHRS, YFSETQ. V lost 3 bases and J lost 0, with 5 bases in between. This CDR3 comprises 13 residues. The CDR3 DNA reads TGCGCCAGCAGCTCGGTGAGCACAGATACGCAGTATTTT. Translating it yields CASSSVSTDTQYF. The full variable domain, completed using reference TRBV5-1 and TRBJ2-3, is KAGVTQTPRYLIKTRGQQVTLSCSPISGHRSVSWYQQTPGQGLQFLFEYFSETQRNKGNFPGRFSGRQFSNSRSEMNVSTLELGDSALYLCASSSVSTDTQYFGPGTRLTVL.

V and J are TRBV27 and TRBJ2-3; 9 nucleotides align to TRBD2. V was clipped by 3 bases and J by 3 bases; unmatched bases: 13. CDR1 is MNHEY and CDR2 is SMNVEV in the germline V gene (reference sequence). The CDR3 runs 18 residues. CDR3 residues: CASSLWRGGVFWTDTQYF. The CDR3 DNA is TGTGCCAGCAGTTTGTGGCGGGGGGGCGTTTTCTGGACAGATACGCAGTATTTT.

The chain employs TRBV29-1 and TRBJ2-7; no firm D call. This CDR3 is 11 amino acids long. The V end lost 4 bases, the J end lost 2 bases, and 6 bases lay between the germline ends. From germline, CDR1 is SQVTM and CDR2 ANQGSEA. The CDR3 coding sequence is TGCAGCGTTGGGGTTACCTACGAGCAGTACTTC. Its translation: CSVGVTYEQYF.

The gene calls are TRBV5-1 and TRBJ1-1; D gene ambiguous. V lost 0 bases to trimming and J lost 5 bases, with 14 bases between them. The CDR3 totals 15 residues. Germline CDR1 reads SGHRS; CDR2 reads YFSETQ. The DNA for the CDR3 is TGCGCCAGCAGCTTGGAAGAAGTGGGGTATACTGAAGCTTTCTTT. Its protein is CASSLEEVGYTEAFF.